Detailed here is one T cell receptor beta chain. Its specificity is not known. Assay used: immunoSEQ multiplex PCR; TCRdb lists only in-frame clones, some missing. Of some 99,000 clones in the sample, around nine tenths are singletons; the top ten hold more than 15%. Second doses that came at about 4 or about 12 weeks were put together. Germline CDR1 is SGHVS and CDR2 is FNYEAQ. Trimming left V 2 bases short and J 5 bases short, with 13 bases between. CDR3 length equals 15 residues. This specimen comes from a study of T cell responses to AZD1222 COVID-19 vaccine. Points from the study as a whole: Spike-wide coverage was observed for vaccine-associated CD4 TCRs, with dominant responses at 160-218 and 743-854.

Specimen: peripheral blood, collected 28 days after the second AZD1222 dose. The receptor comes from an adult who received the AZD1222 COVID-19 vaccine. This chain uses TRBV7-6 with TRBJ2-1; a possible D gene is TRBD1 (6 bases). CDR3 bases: TGTGCCAGCAGCTTACTGAGGACAGAAGACAATGAGCAGTTCTTC. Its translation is CASSLLRTEDNEQFF. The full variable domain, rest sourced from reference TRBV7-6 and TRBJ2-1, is GAGVSQSPRYKVTKRGQDVALRCDPISGHVSLYWYRQALGQGPEFLTYFNYEAQQDKSGLPNDRFSAERPEGSISTLTIQRTEQRDSAMYRCASSLLRTEDNEQFFGPGTRLTVL.